This T cell receptor (beta chain) was profiled in a study of PD-1 blockade in mismatch repair-deficient tumors. Notes on the study in general: After pembrolizumab, tumor-resident clones rose rapidly, then generally contracted before radiologic responses.

About this clone: The antigen is not known.

V lost 5 bases, J lost 5 bases, and 15 bases lay in between. CDR1 is MGHRA, CDR2 YSYEKL, per germline. The CDR3 runs to 14 residues. Sequenced by immunoSEQ multiplex PCR; TCRdb stores in-frame clones only, minus some. This table holds 100,000 to 150,000 clones, 88% found once. The chain links TRBV4-1 to TRBJ1-1; D may be TRBD1 (6 bases). This receptor was identified in an adult with mismatch repair-deficient cancer. Source: peripheral blood, taken 70 to 72 weeks after starting pembrolizumab. The CDR3 sequence: CASSEAGERTEAFF. The DNA for the CDR3 is TGCGCCAGCAGCGAGGCAGGGGAGAGGACTGAAGCTTTCTTT.